This T cell receptor beta chain originates from a study of shared clonotypes between healthy human individuals. For the study at large: A donor's plate count was three for CD4 naive and three for CD4 memory; CD8 naive had two and CD8 memory one.

Donors had no recently reported acute infections or vaccinations and were HIV-negative. J lost 7 bases, V lost 1 base, and 12 bases had no gene match. The CDR3 runs to 17 residues. Germline V lookup: CDR1 SGHDN, CDR2 FVKESK. Original analysis: Junction-only immunoSEQ data arrived without quality scores, meaning filtering differed. Some clones are missing from TCRdb's copy, which holds only in-frame ones; the method was immunoSEQ multiplex PCR. That table supplies the V and J calls and clone size; D and trimming were determined from the DNA. The data hold some 2,500,000 clones, with 90% to 95% observed a single time.

The sample was naive CD4+ T cells from PBMCs. Subset noted: CD45RA+ positively selected. The TCR comes from a man younger than 35 in good health. Some clones in this sample may be carry-over from other donors' samples. V is TRBV14 and J is TRBJ2-1, with 8 bases matching TRBD1. CDR3 amino acids: CASSQGLGRGPKNEQFF. Here the CDR3 DNA reads TGTGCCAGCAGCCAAGGGTTAGGCAGGGGGCCTAAGAATGAGCAGTTCTTC.